The 24 T cell receptor beta chains below come from one sample, sequenced in a study of technical replicates of blood from a handful of donors. Profiled with immunoSEQ multiplex PCR; TCRdb holds only in-frame clones, not every one. Of tens of thousands of clones in the sample, more than 75% were seen once. The source material was PBMCs. The source is a human donor in good health. Some clones in this sample may be carry-over from other donors' samples.

The chain combines TRBV7-2 with TRBJ1-5; D perhaps matches TRBD1 (6 bases). The V end was cut by 5 bases, the J end by 6 bases, with 14 bases between. The CDR3 sequence is 14 residues long. Germline CDR1 SGHTA, CDR2 FQGNSA. As DNA, the CDR3 is TGTGCCAGCAGCCTGGCACAGGGCACTCAGCCCCAGCATTTT. It is translated as CASSLAQGTQPQHF. The full variable domain, with the rest looked up from reference TRBV7-2 and TRBJ1-5, is GAGVSQSPSNKVTEKGKDVELRCDPISGHTALYWYRQSLGQGLEFLIYFQGNSAPDKSGLPSDRFSAERTGGSVSTLTIQRTQQEDSAVYLCASSLAQGTQPQHFGDGTRLSIL.

The V gene is TRBV5-6, the J gene TRBJ2-4; TRBD2 matches at 9 bases. The CDR3 runs to 16 residues. Per the germline V gene, CDR1 is SGHDT and CDR2 is YYEEEE. V lost 3 bases to trimming and J lost 2 bases; unmatched junction nucleotides: 6. This CDR3 is CASSSLAGGPKNIQYF. The CDR3, as DNA: TGTGCCAGCAGCTCCCTGGCGGGGGGGCCCAAAAACATTCAGTACTTC.

This chain joins TRBV9 and TRBJ2-7, with TRBD2 matching 13 bases. Germline CDR1 and CDR2: SGDLS and YYNGEE. V was clipped by 4 bases and J by 2 bases; unmatched bases: 3. CDR3 length: 15 amino acids. The DNA for the CDR3 is TGTGCCAGCAGCCCGACTAGCGGGGGGCCCTACGAGCAGTACTTC. It specifies CASSPTSGGPYEQYF.

This sequence joins TRBV10-3 and TRBJ2-1, with a possible D match to TRBD1 (6 bases). V lost 0 bases and J lost 10, with 22 bases in between. This CDR3 has 17 amino acids. Germline CDR1 reads ENHRY; CDR2 reads SYGVKD. CDR3 sequence: CAISESKSGWNTGEQFF. The DNA for the CDR3 is TGTGCCATCAGTGAGTCGAAGTCAGGGTGGAATACAGGGGAGCAGTTCTTC.

This chain links TRBV7-8 with TRBJ2-5, with 7 bases identical to TRBD2. The CDR3 has 14 amino acids. Germline values: CDR1 SGHVS, CDR2 FQNEAQ. V lost 8 bases to trimming and J lost 3 bases; unmatched junction nucleotides: 9. DNA for the CDR3: TGTGCCAGCCCTCCTTCACGGGAGGAAGAGACCCAGTACTTC. It codes for CASPPSREEETQYF.

The chain is built from TRBV27 and TRBJ1-2; D unclear. Trimming stripped 5 bases from V and 0 bases from J, with 19 bases between. The germline gives CDR1 MNHEY, CDR2 SMNVEV (reference sequence). CDR3 size: 17 residues. This CDR3 is CASSPRTELLANYGYTF. The CDR3 nucleotides are TGTGCCAGCAGTCCCCGGACTGAACTTTTAGCTAACTATGGCTACACCTTC.

V and J are TRBV2 and TRBJ1-1; 9 positions agree with TRBD1. CDR3 length equals 12 residues. CDR1 and CDR2 from the germline V gene are SNHLY and FYNNEI. Unmatched junction bases numbered 1, after V lost 6 bases and J lost 5 bases. The CDR3 is CASRGTGTEAFF. The CDR3 DNA is TGTGCCAGCAGGGGGACAGGGACTGAAGCTTTCTTT.

The chain has TRBV5-4 and TRBJ2-7; a weak D match, TRBD2 (5 bases). This CDR3 spans 13 amino acids. The ends were cut back, 5 bases at V and 3 bases at J, with 12 bases in the middle. The germline gives CDR1 SGHNT, CDR2 YYREEE (reference sequence). The CDR3 sequence: CASRLDFDYEQYF. The CDR3 DNA is TGTGCCAGCAGACTGGACTTCGACTACGAGCAGTACTTC.

The V call is TRBV18, the J call TRBJ2-3, with D possibly matching TRBD2 (5 bases). There are 13 residues in the CDR3. V was pared by 1 base and J by 4 bases, with 6 bases between. Per germline, CDR1 KGHSH and CDR2 LQKENI. CDR3 nucleotide sequence: TGTGCCAGCTCACCACAGGGAGCAGATACGCAGTATTTT. Encoded protein: CASSPQGADTQYF.

V and J are TRBV7-3 and TRBJ2-5, with D possibly being TRBD1 (5 bases). This CDR3 comprises 13 residues. The germline V gene has CDR1 SGHTA and CDR2 FQGTGA. V lost 4 bases to trimming and J lost 0 bases, with 6 bases between them. This chain's CDR3 is CASSSGYQETQYF. CDR3 DNA sequence: TGTGCCAGCAGCTCAGGGTACCAAGAGACCCAGTACTTC.

This clone appeared a single time. V and J are TRBV4-1 and TRBJ2-3; 14 bases are shared with TRBD2. Trimming at V came to 0 bases and at J to 2 bases, leaving 4 bases not matched to a gene. CDR1 is MGHRA, CDR2 YSYEKL, per germline. This CDR3 spans 18 amino acids. The CDR3 coding sequence is TGCGCCAGCAGCCAAGAGGGGACTAGCGGGGGATACACAGATACGCAGTATTTT. This sequence encodes CASSQEGTSGGYTDTQYF.

The chain couples TRBV19 to TRBJ1-3; D is ambiguous. This CDR3 contains 15 residues. Trimming removed 5 bases at V and 1 base at J, with 12 bases between. CDR1 and CDR2 from the germline V gene are LNHDA and SQIVND (reference sequence). The DNA for the CDR3 is TGTGCCAGTAGTCCTCAGCGAGGATCTGGAAACACCATATATTTT. Its translation is CASSPQRGSGNTIYF.

The genes are TRBV19 and TRBJ2-7, with TRBD1 matching over 8 bases. Germline CDR1 and CDR2: LNHDA and SQIVND (reference sequence). The CDR3 loop spans 15 amino acids. The ends lost 1 base at V and 0 bases at J; junction bases unmatched: 2. The CDR3 is CASSIGQGISYEQYF. The CDR3 nucleotides are TGTGCCAGTAGTATAGGACAGGGGATCTCCTACGAGCAGTACTTC.

This clone was detected only once. This sequence joins TRBV5-6 and TRBJ2-1; 8 bases are shared with TRBD2. V lost 0 bases to trimming and J lost 2 bases; unmatched junction nucleotides: 4. The CDR3 extends over 16 amino acids. CDR1 is SGHDT, CDR2 YYEEEE, per germline. The CDR3 loop reads CASSLAGTSTYNEQFF. In DNA form, the CDR3 reads TGTGCCAGCAGCTTGGCAGGGACTAGTACCTACAATGAGCAGTTCTTC.

The table lists this clone with a few counts. V usage is TRBV28 and J usage is TRBJ1-5, with no clear D. The CDR3 has 13 residues. V shed 5 bases and J shed 2 bases, with 7 bases lying between them. Looked up from germline, CDR1 is MDHEN and CDR2 is SYDVKM. The DNA for the CDR3 is TGTGCCAGCAGTGAGGTTGGCAATCAGCCCCAGCATTTT. Translated: CASSEVGNQPQHF. Complete variable domain (other parts from reference TRBV28 and TRBJ1-5): DVKVTQSSRYLVKRTGEKVFLECVQDMDHENMFWYRQDPGLGLRLIYFSYDVKMKEKGDIPEGYSVSREKKERFSLILESASTNQTSMYLCASSEVGNQPQHFGDGTRLSIL.

The genes are TRBV7-3 and TRBJ2-1, with TRBD2 identical over 14 bases. The V and J ends lost 5 bases and 0 bases, in that order; junction bases with no gene match: 15. Germline CDR1 and CDR2: SGHTA and FQGTGA. This CDR3 has 21 residues. CDR3 sequence reads: CASSPGTSGRAPLSSYNEQFF. The DNA of the CDR3 is TGTGCCAGCAGCCCCGGGACTAGCGGGAGAGCCCCTTTGAGCTCCTACAATGAGCAGTTCTTC. Variable domain in full (rest from reference TRBV7-3 and TRBJ2-1): GAGVSQTPSNKVTEKGKYVELRCDPISGHTALYWYRQSLGQGPEFLIYFQGTGAADDSGLPNDRFFAVRPEGSVSTLKIQRTERGDSAVYLCASSPGTSGRAPLSSYNEQFFGPGTRLTVL.

The V call is TRBV2, the J call TRBJ1-3; D may be TRBD1 (6 bases). Germline CDR1 is SNHLY and CDR2 is FYNNEI. The CDR3 is 15 residues long. The V and J ends lost 8 bases and 0 bases respectively, with 14 bases between them. The CDR3, as DNA: TGTGCCAGCTCCCCTACAGGGATCTCTGGAAACACCATATATTTT. Amino acid sequence: CASSPTGISGNTIYF.

This chain joins TRBV5-4 and TRBJ2-7; tentatively, D is TRBD2 (6 bases). The CDR3 length is 13 residues. V dropped 2 bases and J dropped 5 bases, with 11 bases sitting between them. The V gene's germline CDR1 is SGHNT and CDR2 YYREEE (reference sequence). CDR3 in amino acids: CASSFGGKDEQYF. The CDR3, as DNA: TGTGCCAGCAGCTTTGGCGGGAAGGACGAGCAGTACTTC.

The V gene is TRBV6-5, the J gene TRBJ1-2; unclear D gene. The V gene's germline CDR1 is MNHEY and CDR2 SVGAGI. The CDR3 extends over 14 amino acids. The V gene lost 0 bases and the J gene lost 4 bases, with 9 bases spanning the gap. The CDR3 nucleotides are TGTGCCAGCAGTTACTCGAAGGAGGGCTATGGCTACACCTTC. Its translation: CASSYSKEGYGYTF.

This clone was seen a few times. The chain uses TRBV6-5 and TRBJ2-2, with 10 positions matching TRBD1. The germline gives CDR1 MNHEY, CDR2 SVGAGI. The CDR3 is made up of 16 amino acids. The V segment lost 1 base and the J segment 5 bases; nucleotides outside the gene matches: 4. CDR3 bases: TGTGCCAGCAGTTACTGGACAGGGGGTCTTACCGGGGAGCTGTTTTTT. Translated: CASSYWTGGLTGELFF.

This chain joins TRBV4-1 and TRBJ1-3; D is unresolved. Trimming removed 3 bases from V and 8 bases from J, with 20 bases in between. In germline, CDR1 is MGHRA, CDR2 YSYEKL. This CDR3 comprises 16 residues. The CDR3 region is CASSHEAGSGLDTIYF. For the CDR3, the DNA is TGCGCCAGCAGCCATGAAGCCGGGTCCGGCCTGGACACCATATATTTT.

This chain uses TRBV10-3 with TRBJ1-1; the D gene is possibly TRBD1 (5 bases). The ends were cut back, 4 bases at V and 11 bases at J, with 11 bases in the middle. The CDR3 consists of 11 residues. Per the germline V gene, CDR1 is ENHRY and CDR2 is SYGVKD. This chain's CDR3 is CAISGPGGAFF. As DNA, the CDR3 is TGTGCCATCAGTGGACCGGGGGGTGCTTTCTTT.

The chain recombines TRBV19 with TRBJ1-3; D perhaps matches TRBD1 (6 bases). Germline V gives CDR1 LNHDA, CDR2 SQIVND (reference sequence). The CDR3 covers 14 residues. Trimming cost V 9 bases and J 0 bases, with 12 bases left between them. This CDR3 reads CASKDSHSGNTIYF. The CDR3 DNA sequence: TGTGCCAGCAAGGACAGCCACTCTGGAAACACCATATATTTT.

J is TRBJ2-3 and V is TRBV7-9, with 9 bases lining up with TRBD1. With V trimmed by 5 bases and J by 2 bases, 5 bases remained unmatched. CDR3 length equals 15 residues. Germline lookup yields CDR1 SEHNR and CDR2 FQNEAQ (reference sequence). Here the CDR3 DNA reads TGTGCCAGCAGCGCCCGGGACAGGGTCACAGATACGCAGTATTTT. This codes for CASSARDRVTDTQYF.